This T cell receptor beta chain was obtained from a study of shared clonotypes between healthy human individuals (dated by TCRdb to 2019 to 2021). About the study as a whole: A couple of women and a few men aged 18 to 49 years were included in the cohort. For each donor, CD4 naive and CD4 memory were each run on three plates, CD8 naive on two plates, and CD8 memory on one plate. To estimate repertoire size and how much clonotype sharing occurs between individuals, the study deeply sequenced the blood TCR repertoires of about 5 healthy adults. To increase sequencing depth and limit assay-specific biases, TCR repertoire library preparation and sequencing were carried out by different laboratories using diverse techniques. Each donor's leukapheresis produced roughly between roughly 0.85 and 9.5 billion PBMCs.

Using the deep immunoSEQ assay, TCR CDR3 regions were amplified from genomic DNA by multiplex PCR. Extracted genomic DNA from each cell subset was spread evenly across all wells of several immunoSEQ 96-well plates, with each plate serving as a replicate. For sorted subsets, each replicate PCR was loaded with roughly 0.2 ug genomic DNA, equivalent to 25,000 to 35,000 T cell genomes. Purified libraries were quantified with a Qubit 3.0 fluorometer, sized on a Bioanalyzer 2100, and re-quantified with the KAPA Library Quantification kit. A separate single-read 150-cycle Illumina NextSeq 550 flow cell was used to sequence each immunoSEQ 96-well plate. Per the original workflow: Because only junctional sequences without quality scores were contained in the immunoSEQ output, filtering matching that applied to full-length reads could not be performed. To assign V/J genes and CDR3, sequences were annotated using PyIR, a Python wrapper for IgBLAST v1.9, with IMGT germline references. Reads with weak V/J assignments (E-value above 1e-6), missing CDR3, stop codons, out-of-frame junctions, or ambiguous translated residues were removed. V3J clonotypes were defined by identical inferred V gene, J gene, and CDR3 amino acid sequence. The percentage overlap between two repertoires was calculated by dividing the number of shared unique clonotypes by the size of the smaller repertoire. Richness of each repertoire was evaluated using RTK rarefaction, the Chao1 estimator, and Recon v2.1 estimates of unobserved clonotypes. OLGA was used to compute generation probabilities for all TCRbeta clonotypes that the gDNA method yielded from a handful of donors. TCRdb took over this immuneACCESS table, retaining in-frame rearrangements with V and J assigned. Such tables are incomplete; in checked studies, under half of the missing clones stem from an unresolved V gene, and the remainder is unexplained. From that table come the V and J calls and clone size; the DNA was used to work out D and trimming. The sample records some 2,400,000 clones, approximately 94% of which are singletons. Roughly 0.13% of the sample belongs to the ten largest clones.

V and J are truncated by 4 bases and 4 bases respectively, leaving an intervening sequence of 19 bases. The CDR3 measures 15 amino acids from cysteine to phenylalanine. This entry keeps only the CDR3 DNA: 45 bases, framed from base 1. From a lookup of the germline V gene, CDR1 and CDR2 are SQVTM and ANQGSEA. The donors were healthy, HIV-negative adults with no recently reported acute infections or vaccinations. Every donor was a Caucasian adult residing in Nashville, Tennessee, USA. CD4+ T cells were enriched by magnetic negative selection; naive cells were then positively selected on CD45RA, and the negative fraction formed the memory subset. Blood was collected by leukapheresis, and PBMCs were isolated by Ficoll-Histopaque density gradient centrifugation and then cryopreserved in liquid nitrogen vapor phase. Purity and quantity of every magnetically sorted T cell population were checked by analytical flow cytometry. Genomic DNA was isolated from each sorted fraction and quantified by UV absorbance on a Nanodrop 2000c.

The paper as a whole reports these results and caveats: Pairwise subsampling led to the expectation that sequencing depth would affect the degree of clonotype sharing among donors. Compared with non-shared clonotypes, the clonotypes found in all four sorted-subset donors had higher generation probabilities. The genetic and exposure-history diversity represented was limited by the small number of donors. Larger estimated clonotype richness was generally found for naive subsets than for memory subsets. Even with the large sequencing depth, rarefaction of the sorted-subset datasets indicated that sequencing was incomplete. Sampling was limited to blood, and TCR repertoires in tissue likely differ from TCR repertoires in blood. Approximately 5% of naive CD4, roughly 3.6% of naive CD8, roughly 2.5% of memory CD4, and over 0.35% of memory CD8 clonotypes were shared across several donors.

For this clone: The antigen it binds to is not known. Base quality data are lacking; no much larger clone is found one base away.

The sequence was collected from a man aged 18 to 29 in good health. The rearranged segments are TRBV29-1 and TRBJ2-5; TRBD2 might be the D gene, on 6 matching bases. Sequenced: naive CD4+ T cells sorted from blood. According to the study, the label for this sample's cell subset or site signals: CD45RA+ positively selected. The CDR3 amino acid sequence is: CSVVMGHGGLETQYF. The nucleotide sequence is given as TGCAGCGTTGTGATGGGCCACGGGGGACTAGAGACCCAGTACTTC.